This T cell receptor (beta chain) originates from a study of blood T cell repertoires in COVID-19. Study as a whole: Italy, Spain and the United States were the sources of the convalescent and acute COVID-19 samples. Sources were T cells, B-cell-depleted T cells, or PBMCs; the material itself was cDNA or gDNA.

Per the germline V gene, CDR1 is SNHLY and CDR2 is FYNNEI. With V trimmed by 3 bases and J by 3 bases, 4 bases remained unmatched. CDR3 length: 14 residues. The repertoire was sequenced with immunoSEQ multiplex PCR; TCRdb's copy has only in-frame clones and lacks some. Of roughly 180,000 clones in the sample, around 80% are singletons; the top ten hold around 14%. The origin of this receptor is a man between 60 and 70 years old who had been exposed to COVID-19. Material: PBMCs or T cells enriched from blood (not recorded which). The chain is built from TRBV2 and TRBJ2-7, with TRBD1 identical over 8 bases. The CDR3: CASSDTGGFYEQYF. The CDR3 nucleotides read TGTGCCAGCAGTGACACAGGGGGGTTCTACGAGCAGTACTTC.